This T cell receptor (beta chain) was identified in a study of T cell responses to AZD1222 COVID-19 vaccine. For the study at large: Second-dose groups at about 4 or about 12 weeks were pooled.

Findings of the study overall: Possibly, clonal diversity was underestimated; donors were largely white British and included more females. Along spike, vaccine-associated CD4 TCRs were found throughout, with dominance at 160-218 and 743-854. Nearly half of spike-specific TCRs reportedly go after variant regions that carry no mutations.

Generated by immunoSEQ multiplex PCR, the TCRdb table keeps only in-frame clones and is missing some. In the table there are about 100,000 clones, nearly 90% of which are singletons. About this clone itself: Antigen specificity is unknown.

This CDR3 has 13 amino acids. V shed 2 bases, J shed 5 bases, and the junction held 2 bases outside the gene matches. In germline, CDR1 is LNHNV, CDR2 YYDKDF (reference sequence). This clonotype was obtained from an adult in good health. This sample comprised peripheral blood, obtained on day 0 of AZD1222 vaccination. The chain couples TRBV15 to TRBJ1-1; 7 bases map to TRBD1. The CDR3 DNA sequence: TGTGCCACCAGCAGACCAGGGGGGACTGAAGCTTTCTTT. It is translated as CATSRPGGTEAFF.